These 13 T cell receptor beta chains originate from one sample sequenced in a study of T cell responses to AZD1222 COVID-19 vaccine. The method was immunoSEQ multiplex PCR; TCRdb's version includes in-frame clones alone and lacks a portion of them. The table records roughly 130,000 clones, 90% to 95% of them present only once. This specimen was peripheral blood, taken on day 0 of AZD1222 vaccination. The source is an adult in good health.

The V call is TRBV4-3, the J call TRBJ1-4, with D hard to call. Germline CDR1 is LGHNA and CDR2 is YSLEER. This CDR3 has 14 amino acids. V was pared by 1 base and J by 4 bases, with 7 bases between. The CDR3 DNA reads TGCGCCAGCAGCCAAGGGGTTTTTAATGAAAAACTGTTTTTT. Translation: CASSQGVFNEKLFF.

V usage is TRBV3-1 (or the pseudogene TRBV3-2) and J usage is TRBJ1-5; D uncertain. From germline, CDR1 is LGHDT and CDR2 YNNKEL (reference sequence). V was clipped by 1 base and J by 5 bases, with 12 bases between them. The CDR3 is 15 amino acids. CDR3: CASSQGAQTDQPQHF. CDR3 nucleotide sequence: TGTGCCAGCAGCCAAGGGGCACAGACGGATCAGCCCCAGCATTTT.

This chain connects TRBV9 to TRBJ2-3; D gene unclear. The CDR3 length is 13 residues. The ends were cut back, 3 bases at V and 2 bases at J, with 7 bases in the middle. Germline loops: CDR1 SGDLS, CDR2 YYNGEE. CDR3: CASSATVTDTQYF. The CDR3 nucleotides are TGTGCCAGCAGCGCCACGGTCACAGATACGCAGTATTTT.

As regards this clone: Sequence at one end of the junction differs from germline and may be a read error. J is TRBJ2-3 and V is TRBV3-1 (or the pseudogene TRBV3-2), with TRBD2 matching 12 bases. CDR1 and CDR2 (germline): LGHDT, YNNKEL (reference sequence). This CDR3 has 21 amino acids. In nucleotides, the CDR3 is TGTGCCAGCAGCCATTGGATACTAGCCCGGACTAGCGGGACTAGCACTGATACGCAGTATTTT. This translates into CASSHWILARTSGTSTDTQYF.

The J gene is TRBJ2-1, the V gene TRBV7-8; 7 positions agree with TRBD2. Germline lookup yields CDR1 SGHVS and CDR2 FQNEAQ. With 1 base clipped from V and 10 bases from J, the junction kept 4 bases outside the gene matches. This CDR3 has 13 residues. CDR3 DNA: TGTGCCAGCAGCTTAGTTCTAGCGGAAGAGCAGTTCTTC. It yields the protein CASSLVLAEEQFF.

The chain recombines TRBV7-3 with TRBJ2-1; D is possibly TRBD2 (5 bases). The V and J ends lost 1 base and 6 bases respectively, with 13 bases between them. Germline CDR1 and CDR2: SGHTA and FQGTGA. CDR3 length equals 15 residues. CDR3 sequence reads: CASSLIVASSNEQFF. CDR3 DNA: TGTGCCAGCAGCTTAATTGTAGCGTCCAGCAATGAGCAGTTCTTC.

The gene calls are TRBV5-1 and TRBJ2-5, with 9 nucleotides matching TRBD2. The CDR3 has 19 residues. Germline CDR1 SGHRS, CDR2 YFSETQ. V trimming: 0 bases; J trimming: 1 base; junction bases outside the gene matches: 13. The DNA of the CDR3 is TGCGCCAGCAGCTTGGAGGGTTTAGCGGGAGAGGTAGGCCAAGAGACCCAGTACTTC. This encodes CASSLEGLAGEVGQETQYF.

This clone has more than one count but fewer than ten. The chain combines TRBV2 with TRBJ2-3, with D possibly TRBD2 on 5 matching bases. CDR1 and CDR2 from the germline V gene are SNHLY and FYNNEI. The CDR3 is made up of 13 amino acids. V was shortened by 5 bases and J by 1 base, with 7 bases between the two germline ends. CDR3 DNA: TGTGCCAGCAGTCCCGGGGGCACAGATACGCAGTATTTT. Its protein product is CASSPGGTDTQYF.

The V call is TRBV5-8, the J call TRBJ1-1; 9 nucleotides line up with TRBD1. The CDR3 has 16 amino acids. CDR1 is SGHTS and CDR2 is YDEGEE in the germline V gene. J was trimmed by 0 bases and V by 2 bases; bases with no gene match: 5. CDR3 sequence reads: CASSFGTGRMNTEAFF. The CDR3 DNA is TGTGCCAGCAGCTTTGGGACAGGGAGAATGAACACTGAAGCTTTCTTT.

This sequence joins TRBV9 and TRBJ1-1; D is undetermined. Germline CDR1 and CDR2: SGDLS and YYNGEE. The CDR3 runs 16 residues. Trimming took 0 bases from V and 7 from J, leaving 19 bases between them. DNA for the CDR3: TGTGCCAGCAGCGTAGGCTTTAGACATTCCGGAGTTGAAGCTTTCTTT. Amino acid sequence: CASSVGFRHSGVEAFF.

The chain recombines TRBV6-2 or TRBV6-3 with TRBJ2-1, with D possibly TRBD2 on 5 matching bases. CDR1 is MNHEY, CDR2 SVGEGT, per germline. The CDR3 extends over 12 amino acids. V lost 5 bases and J lost 12, with 14 bases in between. The CDR3 is CASSDTYRGQFF. In nucleotides, the CDR3 is TGTGCCAGCAGTGACACGTACCGGGGGCAGTTCTTC.

The table lists this clone with a count of one. The chain uses TRBV7-8 and TRBJ1-6, with D perhaps TRBD1 (5 bases). CDR3 length: 13 amino acids. The V end lost 5 bases, the J end lost 9 bases, and 11 bases lay between the germline ends. Germline V CDR1 and CDR2: SGHVS, FQNEAQ. The DNA of the CDR3 is TGTGCCAGCAGCCCCGCAGGGAGTTCACCCCTCCACTTT. It translates to CASSPAGSSPLHF. Full variable domain (remainder filled in from reference TRBV7-8 and TRBJ1-6): GAGVSQSPRYKVAKRGQDVALRCDPISGHVSLFWYQQALGQGPEFLTYFQNEAQLDKSGLPSDRFFAERPEGSVSTLKIQRTQQEDSAVYLCASSPAGSSPLHFGNGTRLTVT.

The rearrangement joins TRBV30 to TRBJ1-3; no firm D call. Trimming removed 0 bases at V and 4 bases at J, with 10 bases between. Germline-derived CDR1 and CDR2 are GTSNPN and SVGIG (reference sequence). The CDR3 extends over 14 amino acids. The CDR3 coding sequence is TGTGCCTGGAGTGTATCTAAATTCGGAAACACCATATATTTT. Its protein is CAWSVSKFGNTIYF.